The clone carrying this TCR beta chain was seen only a few times. As yet, its antigen is unknown. The library was built from about 400 ng RNA with molecular barcoded adaptors for alpha/delta and beta/gamma chains. TCRdb re-called the reads with MiXCR, one entry per CDR3 protein. The data show about 38,000 distinct CDR3 sequences, approximately 15% seen once. The sample comes from a study of read filtering for tumor transcriptome and immune sequencing. Overall study context: Transcriptome libraries were built from DNase-treated RNA. Study conclusions and caveats: Roughly 79% of IR-seq clonotypes had one read, totaling 3% to 4.5% of reads; RNA-seq: approximately 73% and 42%.

The CDR3 totals 18 residues. Per germline, CDR1 SGHTA and CDR2 FQGNSA. V lost 4 bases to trimming and J lost 1 base; unmatched junction nucleotides: 12. The chain employs TRBV7-2 and TRBJ2-3; 9 nucleotides line up with TRBD1. The TCR sequence derives from a donor at least 40 years old with multiple myeloma. The sample was a population of CD138-negative cells sorted from bone marrow. Here the CDR3 reads CASSWGQGINVGTDTQYF. CDR3 DNA sequence: TGTGCCAGCAGCTGGGGACAGGGAATAAATGTGGGCACAGATACGCAGTATTTT.